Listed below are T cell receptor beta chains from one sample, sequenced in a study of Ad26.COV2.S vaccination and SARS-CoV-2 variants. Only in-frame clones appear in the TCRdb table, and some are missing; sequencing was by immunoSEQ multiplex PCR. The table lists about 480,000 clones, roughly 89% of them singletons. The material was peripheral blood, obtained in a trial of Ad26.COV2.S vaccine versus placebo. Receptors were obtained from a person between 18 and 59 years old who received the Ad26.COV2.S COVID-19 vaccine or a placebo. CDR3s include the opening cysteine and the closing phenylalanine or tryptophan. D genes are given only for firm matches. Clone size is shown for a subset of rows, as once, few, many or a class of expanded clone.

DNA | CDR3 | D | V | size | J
TGTGCCAGCAGTGAGGGGGGTCAGGCCTCTTCCCGGTTAGCCAAAAACATTCAGTACTTC | CASSEGGQASSRLAKNIQYF | - | TRBV2 | - | TRBJ2-4
TGTGCCAGCAGTTTAGGGACAGGTCTACCCGATACGCAGTATTTT | CASSLGTGLPDTQYF | TRBD1 | TRBV28 | - | TRBJ2-3
TGTGCCAGCAGTCTTAGTCAGGGGGAGAGTGAAGCTTTCTTT | CASSLSQGESEAFF | TRBD1 | TRBV28 | - | TRBJ1-1
TGTGCCAGTAGTTGGGCTAGCGGGAACGCCGGGGAGCTGTTTTTT | CASSWASGNAGELFF | TRBD2 | TRBV19 | once | TRBJ2-2
TGTGCCAGCAGTGAAGCGGTTGGCAGGAGCTATGGCTACACCTTC | CASSEAVGRSYGYTF | - | TRBV6-1 | - | TRBJ1-2
TGTGCCTGGGGACAGGGGGCGGGGGGGATGACGGATCAGCCCCAGCATTTT | CAWGQGAGGMTDQPQHF | TRBD1 | TRBV30 | - | TRBJ1-5
TGTGCCAGCAGCCACGACTATACTCAAGAGACCCAGTACTTC | CASSHDYTQETQYF | - | TRBV5-4 | - | TRBJ2-5
TGTGCCAGCAGATCGGGTAGAATGAACACCGGGGAGCTGTTTTTT | CASRSGRMNTGELFF | - | TRBV5-5 | - | TRBJ2-2
TGTGCCAGTAGGGGAAGGGATTTCAGCAATCAGCCCCAGCATTTT | CASRGRDFSNQPQHF | - | TRBV19 | - | TRBJ1-5
TGTGCCTGGAGTACCTCTACCGAGCAGTACTTC | CAWSTSTEQYF | - | TRBV30 | - | TRBJ2-7
TGTGCCAGCAGGGGACAGGGAGCGTCCTACGAGCAGTACTTC | CASRGQGASYEQYF | TRBD1 | TRBV6-6 | - | TRBJ2-7
TGTGCCAGCAGTCTGGGACTAGCGGGAGGCGGTGAGCAGTTCTTC | CASSLGLAGGGEQFF | TRBD2 | TRBV2 | few | TRBJ2-1
TGTGCCTGGAGGAAGACAGGCTCTGGAAACACCATATATTTT | CAWRKTGSGNTIYF | - | TRBV30 | - | TRBJ1-3
TGTGCCAGCAGCTTCGGACTAGCGGGGCTCAGCGAGCAGTACTTC | CASSFGLAGLSEQYF | TRBD2 | TRBV6-4 | - | TRBJ2-7
TGTGCCAGCAGTTTCCATTTTTATGAGCAGTTCTTC | CASSFHFYEQFF | - | TRBV28 | - | TRBJ2-1
TGTGCCAGCGGTCCAACGAACACCGGGGAGCTGTTTTTT | CASGPTNTGELFF | - | TRBV7-6 | - | TRBJ2-2
TGTGCCAGCAGCCCCGGACAGAACTACGAGCAGTACTTC | CASSPGQNYEQYF | - | TRBV5-4 | - | TRBJ2-7